The T cell receptor beta chain under discussion was sequenced for a study of blood T cell repertoires in COVID-19 (TCRdb year 2020). For the study in its entirety: Samples covering the acute and convalescent phases of COVID-19 were provided by collaborators in the United States, Italy and Spain. The material from the prospective study consisted of cDNA or gDNA derived from T cells, B-cell-depleted T cells, or PBMCs. Subjects who had been exposed to COVID-19, were actively infected with it, or had recovered from it provided the deeply sampled blood TCRbeta repertoires that made up the dataset. The repertoires were released in a freely available public database meant as a resource for research on the immune response to SARS-CoV-2. The samples were drawn from the first 160 participants of the ongoing ImmuneRACE study and from 1,200 or so subjects provided by 6 global collaborators. The sample metadata nearly always contained a de-identified subject ID, COVID-19 status, age in years and sex. Where available, HLA class I and class II types were obtained from metadata supplied by the sample provider rather than from assay-based typing.

Collaborating institutions collected whole blood in K2EDTA tubes following their own protocols. Collaborator samples were shipped for TCRbeta analysis as frozen whole blood, isolated PBMCs, or DNA extracted from either sample type. TCRbeta CDR3 regions were amplified from genomic DNA by means of the immunoSEQ Assay, a bias-controlled multiplex PCR. In the original analysis: The number of nucleated cells in each sample was estimated from the amplification of reference gene primers within the assay. To quantify the absolute abundance of each unique TCRbeta CDR3 rearrangement, sequence reads were collapsed and filtered. For each sample, productive Simpson clonality was calculated as the square root of Simpson's diversity index over productive rearrangements. Imported from immuneACCESS, the table was reduced by TCRdb to in-frame sequences with V and J called. These copies leave out some clones; in studies compared against another copy, an unresolved V gene accounts for under half, and the cause of the remainder is not known. V and J calls plus clone size are reproduced from that table; the DNA served to infer D and trimming. The sample table records over 100,000 clones; 87% of these occur just once. Roughly 2.5% of the sample is taken by the ten largest.

Study-wide conclusions, independent of this receptor: The amount of clinical and demographic metadata varied by source and participant and was provided uncurated.

Worth noting for this clone: Its antigen is unknown. Base qualities are not at hand, and no much larger clone is one base apart.

Sequencing used peripheral blood. This TCR came from a man aged 45-65 years with active COVID-19.

Here the CDR3 is given as CASSPGLAGGSNEQFF. The DNA reads TGTGCCAGCAGCCCAGGACTAGCGGGGGGGTCCAATGAGCAGTTCTTC. The V gene is TRBV3-1 (or the pseudogene TRBV3-2) and the J gene is TRBJ2-1, with 15 central nucleotides matching TRBD2. CDR1 LGHDT and CDR2 YNNKEL were looked up in the germline V gene (reference sequence). Trimming accounts for 4 bases at V and 6 bases at J, while the number of junction bases matched to no gene is 4. The CDR3 covers 16 residues, taking in both the cysteine and the phenylalanine. Just CDR3 DNA is preserved here, 48 bases in frame from base 1.